The next 14 T cell receptor beta chains were all read from a single sample in a study of blood T cell repertoires in COVID-19. Using immunoSEQ multiplex PCR, the repertoire was profiled, and TCRdb retains in-frame clones only, with some absent. The table has 60,000 to 85,000 clones, roughly 74% seen once. The sample was peripheral blood. Receptor source: a human donor in a cohort sampled during active COVID-19.

The chain has TRBV19 and TRBJ1-4; D is perhaps TRBD1 (6 bases). The CDR3 is 17 residues long. The germline gives CDR1 LNHDA, CDR2 SQIVND (reference sequence). Trimming took 4 bases from V and 0 from J, leaving 15 bases between them. CDR3 bases: TGTGCCAGTAGTAGGGGCCGACAGGACACAACTAATGAAAAACTGTTTTTT. This encodes CASSRGRQDTTNEKLFF.

On this clone: The same CDR3 is also encoded by other DNA sequences in this sample. The V gene is TRBV11-2, the J gene TRBJ2-2; D remains ambiguous. CDR3 length equals 14 residues. Deletions cut 5 bases from V and 2 bases from J, with 9 bases between. Germline V gene lookup returns CDR1 SGHAT and CDR2 FQNNGV. CDR3 in DNA: TGTGCCAGCAGCCTACAGCTTAACACCGGGGAGCTGTTTTTT. It encodes CASSLQLNTGELFF.

This sequence joins TRBV10-2 and TRBJ1-2; D unresolved. The germline CDR1 and CDR2 sequences are WSHSY and SAAADI. V lost 2 bases and J 10 bases, leaving 11 bases between the germline ends. This CDR3 comprises 12 residues. CDR3 in amino acids: CASSEVGGSYTF. CDR3 DNA sequence: TGCGCCAGCAGTGAGGTCGGAGGGTCCTACACCTTC.

The genes are TRBV30 and TRBJ1-1; D call uncertain. Germline V gene data show CDR1 as GTSNPN and CDR2 as SVGIG (reference sequence). The length of the CDR3 is 12 residues. V shed 2 bases and J shed 1 base, with 5 bases lying between them. The CDR3 protein is CAWSPRNTEAFF. The CDR3 DNA reads TGTGCCTGGAGTCCCCGGAACACTGAAGCTTTCTTT.

The chain combines TRBV14 with TRBJ2-7; 8 bases map to TRBD1. The CDR3 extends over 14 amino acids. Unmatched junction bases numbered 11, after V lost 7 bases and J lost 6 bases. Germline values: CDR1 SGHDN, CDR2 FVKESK. CDR3: CASNRQGQLGEQYF. CDR3 coding DNA: TGTGCCAGCAACCGACAGGGGCAGTTGGGCGAGCAGTACTTC.

The genes are TRBV5-6 and TRBJ2-5, with D possibly being TRBD1 (6 bases). The CDR3 loop spans 12 amino acids. The V gene's germline CDR1 is SGHDT and CDR2 YYEEEE. V gave up 4 bases and J gave up 5 bases, with 9 bases separating them. CDR3 sequence: CASSTGLETQYF. The CDR3 DNA is TGTGCCAGCAGCACAGGGTTGGAGACCCAGTACTTC.

V is TRBV19 and J is TRBJ1-6; D perhaps matches TRBD1 (5 bases). CDR3 length: 15 amino acids. Germline CDR1 reads LNHDA; CDR2 reads SQIVND (reference sequence). V lost 7 bases and J lost 7, with 17 bases in between. The CDR3: CASNPIVGGNSPLHF. The CDR3 bases are TGTGCCAGTAATCCGATCGTGGGGGGGAATTCACCCCTCCACTTT. Together with reference TRBV19 and TRBJ1-6, the CDR3 gives the full variable domain: DGGITQSPKYLFRKEGQNVTLSCEQNLNHDAMYWYRQDPGQGLRLIYYSQIVNDFQKGDIAEGYSVSREKKESFPLTVTSAQKNPTAFYLCASNPIVGGNSPLHFGNGTRLTVT.

The rearrangement joins TRBV18 to TRBJ1-2; D might be TRBD1 (6 bases). The CDR3 runs 14 residues. The V and J ends lost 3 bases and 2 bases respectively, with 10 bases between them. Germline CDR1 and CDR2: KGHSH and LQKENI. Written as DNA, the CDR3 is TGTGCCAGCTCACCCAACACAGGGAACTATGGCTACACCTTC. This encodes CASSPNTGNYGYTF.

DNA of the CDR3: TGTGCCAGCAGTTCGCGACAGGGGAACACTGAAGCTTTCTTT. This codes for CASSSRQGNTEAFF. The chain combines TRBV6-6 with TRBJ1-1; 7 bases fit TRBD1. CDR3 length: 14 amino acids. Trimming cost V 4 bases and J 1 base; bases outside gene matches: 3. Germline CDR1 is MNHNY and CDR2 is SVGAGI (reference sequence).

The V gene is TRBV11-2, the J gene TRBJ1-6; TRBD1 matches at 8 bases. V dropped 5 bases and J dropped 8; count of bases not matched to a gene: 11. Germline V gives CDR1 SGHAT, CDR2 FQNNGV. This CDR3 comprises 16 residues. The CDR3 protein is CASSIPSPGGYSPLHF. In DNA, the CDR3 is TGTGCCAGCAGCATCCCCTCTCCAGGGGGCTATTCACCCCTCCACTTT. Based on the CDR3 plus reference TRBV11-2 and TRBJ1-6, the full variable domain is EAGVAQSPRYKIIEKRQSVAFWCNPISGHATLYWYQQILGQGPKLLIQFQNNGVVDDSQLPKDRFSAERLKGVDSTLKIQPAKLEDSAVYLCASSIPSPGGYSPLHFGNGTRLTVT.

CDR3 DNA sequence: TGTGCCAGCAGCCTGGACTACAACACCGGGGAGCTGTTTTTT. Residues: CASSLDYNTGELFF. The chain is built from TRBV7-2 and TRBJ2-2; D might be TRBD2 (6 bases). Germline CDR1 is SGHTA and CDR2 is FQGNSA. The CDR3 runs 14 residues. Deletions cut 5 bases from V and 2 bases from J, with 9 bases between.

This chain connects TRBV6-5 to TRBJ1-1; maybe TRBD1 (5 bases). Germline assignment: CDR1 MNHEY and CDR2 SVGAGI. The V end was cut by 6 bases, the J end by 0 bases, with 11 bases between. This CDR3 region has 14 residues. CDR3 residues: CASRAGILNTEAFF. The CDR3 DNA is TGTGCCAGCAGGGCAGGGATTTTGAACACTGAAGCTTTCTTT.

The chain links TRBV5-4 to TRBJ2-7, with 7 bases identical to TRBD2. CDR3 length: 16 residues. The germline CDR1 and CDR2 sequences are SGHNT and YYREEE (reference sequence). V shed 4 bases and J 6 bases; nucleotides not matched to a gene: 16. CDR3 DNA sequence: TGTGCCAGCAGCCCGGGTGCTAGCGGCCCCAAGAGCGAGCAGTACTTC. Encoded protein: CASSPGASGPKSEQYF. The variable domain in full, with the rest retrieved from reference TRBV5-4 and TRBJ2-7, is ETGVTQSPTHLIKTRGQQVTLRCSSQSGHNTVSWYQQALGQGPQFIFQYYREEENGRGNFPPRFSGLQFPNYSSELNVNALELDDSALYLCASSPGASGPKSEQYFGPGTRLTVT.

This sequence joins TRBV7-7 and TRBJ2-5; no reliable D call. V lost 1 base, J lost 0 bases, and 12 bases lay in between. Germline V gene data show CDR1 as SSHAT and CDR2 as FNYEAQ (reference sequence). This CDR3 spans 16 amino acids. In nucleotides, the CDR3 is TGTGCCAGCAGCTTAGAGGCGGCTCATAACCAAGAGACCCAGTACTTC. Translation: CASSLEAAHNQETQYF.